One sample yielded the 6 T cell receptor beta chains listed below, sequenced in a study of response to subunit inactivated influenza vaccine. One entry per CDR3 protein, called by TCRdb with MiXCR from the RT-PCR reads. This table has about 540,000 distinct CDR3 sequences, under 30% appearing once. These data were also filed under a second study, of T cells expressing NK-cell markers. This second report adds: Beta-chain TCR cDNA was generated via 5'RACE template switching with UMIs.

Sequencing used CD4+ T cells sorted from PBMCs, obtained 11 to 12 days after vaccination. The receptors originated from a man over 45 who received an inactivated influenza vaccine.

This chain uses TRBV9 with TRBJ2-5, with TRBD2 matching over 9 bases. Germline V gives CDR1 SGDLS, CDR2 YYNGEE. The V and J ends lost 2 bases and 1 base, in that order; junction bases with no gene match: 3. The CDR3 contains 15 residues. The CDR3 sequence is CASSVGSGGQETQYF. The CDR3 DNA is TGTGCCAGCAGCGTTGGTAGCGGGGGCCAAGAGACCCAGTACTTC.

This clonotype appeared a few times. The rearrangement uses TRBV29-1 and TRBJ2-1; 8 bases are a match to TRBD2. The CDR3 length is 19 residues. CDR1 and CDR2 from the germline V gene are SQVTM and ANQGSEA. The junction had 15 bases not matched to a gene; V was cut back by 2 bases and J by 0 bases. The CDR3, as DNA: TGCAGCGTTGAAAGGGCCGCAGGTGTCCTAGCGGGCTCCTACAATGAGCAGTTCTTC. It specifies CSVERAAGVLAGSYNEQFF.

This sequence joins TRBV6-5 and TRBJ2-7; TRBD1 aligns across 8 bases. CDR3 length equals 11 residues. The junction had 4 bases not matched to a gene; V was cut back by 10 bases and J by 5 bases. The germline V gene encodes CDR1 MNHEY and CDR2 SVGAGI. Here the CDR3 DNA reads TGTGCCACTGGACAGGGTGACGAGCAGTACTTC. The encoded protein is CATGQGDEQYF.

This chain joins TRBV10-3 and TRBJ1-2; D gene unclear. The V and J ends lost 0 bases and 3 bases respectively, with 20 bases between them. Germline CDR1 is ENHRY and CDR2 is SYGVKD. The CDR3 contains 18 residues. Here the CDR3 reads CAISESVQINPRDYGYTF. The CDR3 DNA follows: TGTGCCATCAGTGAGTCAGTGCAGATAAATCCCCGGGACTATGGCTACACCTTC.

The CDR3 loop reads CASSPPGQGTYEQYF. CDR3 DNA: TGTGCCAGCAGCCCGCCGGGACAGGGTACCTACGAGCAGTACTTC. The V and J genes are TRBV5-4 and TRBJ2-7; 9 nucleotides line up with TRBD1. Looked up from germline, CDR1 is SGHNT and CDR2 is YYREEE (reference sequence). This CDR3 comprises 15 residues. Trimming took 4 bases from V and 2 from J; bases not matched to a gene: 7. The full variable domain, in which reference TRBV5-4 and TRBJ2-7 provide the parts outside the CDR3, is ETGVTQSPTHLIKTRGQQVTLRCSSQSGHNTVSWYQQALGQGPQFIFQYYREEENGRGNFPPRFSGLQFPNYSSELNVNALELDDSALYLCASSPPGQGTYEQYFGPGTRLTVT.

V usage is TRBV2 and J usage is TRBJ2-7; tentatively, D is TRBD1 (5 bases). The CDR3 runs 15 residues. Germline V gene data show CDR1 as SNHLY and CDR2 as FYNNEI. V shed 6 bases and J shed 3 bases, with 18 bases lying between them. For the CDR3, the DNA is TGTGCCAGCAGCGAGGAAACGACAGTGATCTACGAGCAGTACTTC. Amino acid sequence: CASSEETTVIYEQYF.